This is a list of T cell receptor beta chains from one sample in a study of shared clonotypes between healthy human individuals. This table comes from immunoSEQ multiplex PCR, and its TCRdb copy is limited to in-frame clones, with some not included. The sample lists about 2 million clones, 85% to 95% occurring once. Sequencing was carried out using naive CD4+ T cells sorted from blood. These receptors were taken from a man between 18 and 35 years old in good health. Each CDR3 is given with its conserved first and last residue. Fields, in order: V gene, clone size, D gene, J gene, CDR3 protein, CDR3 DNA. The D gene is left open where the match is weak. Expanded clones get a size class; other rows say once, few or many, or leave the size out.

TRBV10-3,once,TRBD1,TRBJ2-1,CAISVQQGSGNEQFF,TGTGCCATCAGTGTGCAACAGGGGTCGGGCAATGAGCAGTTCTTC
TRBV19,.,.,TRBJ2-7,CASSIGATSSYEQYF,TGTGCCAGTAGTATTGGTGCGACTAGCTCCTACGAGCAGTACTTC
TRBV6-5,.,TRBD2,TRBJ2-1,CASHRGGSSYNEQFF,TGTGCCAGCCATCGCGGGGGATCCTCCTACAATGAGCAGTTCTTC
TRBV30,.,.,TRBJ1-1,CAWSSLLGNTEAFF,TGTGCCTGGAGTTCCCTACTGGGGAACACTGAAGCTTTCTTT
TRBV6-1,.,.,TRBJ2-7,CASSPSIRAAYEQYF,TGTGCCAGCAGTCCGTCCATTCGAGCGGCCTACGAGCAGTACTTC
TRBV9,.,.,TRBJ2-3,CASSVGVTIGADTQYF,TGTGCCAGCAGCGTAGGAGTGACCATCGGAGCTGATACGCAGTATTTT
TRBV7-9,.,TRBD2,TRBJ2-2,CASSLRTGGNTGELFF,TGTGCCAGCAGCTTGAGGACGGGGGGAAACACCGGGGAGCTGTTTTTT
TRBV6-6,.,TRBD1,TRBJ1-2,CASSATPGGYGYTF,TGTGCCAGCAGTGCGACTCCAGGGGGGTATGGCTACACCTTC
TRBV9,.,TRBD1,TRBJ1-3,CASSVGGKTGGSSGNTIYF,TGTGCCAGCAGCGTAGGAGGGAAGACAGGGGGCTCCTCTGGAAACACCATATATTTT
TRBV2,.,TRBD2,TRBJ2-1,CASSRGGSNEQFF,TGTGCCAGCAGTCGCGGGGGGTCGAATGAGCAGTTCTTC
TRBV7-2,.,TRBD1,TRBJ1-5,CASTQSTGDGSQPQHF,TGTGCCAGCACCCAATCGACAGGGGATGGTAGTCAGCCCCAGCATTTT
TRBV30,.,.,TRBJ1-1,CAWSIKTNTEAFF,TGTGCCTGGAGTATTAAGACGAACACTGAAGCTTTCTTT
TRBV10-1,.,.,TRBJ2-2,CASSSHTGELFF,TGCGCCAGCAGTTCCCACACCGGGGAGCTGTTTTTT
TRBV5-1,.,.,TRBJ1-2,CASSLGEDLNYGYTF,TGCGCCAGCAGCTTGGGGGAGGACCTTAACTATGGCTACACCTTC
TRBV7-8,.,TRBD1,TRBJ2-7,CASSPDRDEQYF,TGTGCCAGCAGCCCCGACAGGGACGAGCAGTACTTC
TRBV2,.,.,TRBJ1-6,CASKRASSYNSPLHF,TGTGCCAGCAAACGGGCGAGCTCCTATAATTCACCCCTCCACTTT
TRBV4-3,.,.,TRBJ2-7,CASSQEANRAAEQYF,TGCGCCAGCAGCCAAGAAGCGAACAGGGCGGCCGAGCAGTACTTC
TRBV5-1,.,TRBD2,TRBJ2-5,CASSLSGRETQYF,TGCGCCAGCAGCTTAAGCGGGAGAGAGACCCAGTACTTC
TRBV18,.,.,TRBJ1-2,CASSPLVDSHGYTF,TGTGCCAGCTCACCACTTGTCGACAGCCATGGCTACACCTTC
TRBV10-3,.,.,TRBJ1-1,CAISEGVNTEAFF,TGTGCCATCAGTGAGGGGGTAAACACTGAAGCTTTCTTT
TRBV6-1,.,.,TRBJ1-5,CASSVGGGNQPQHF,TGTGCCAGCAGTGTGGGGGGAGGCAATCAGCCCCAGCATTTT
TRBV5-4,.,.,TRBJ2-2,CASSWAGRENTGELFF,TGTGCCAGCAGCTGGGCCGGGAGAGAGAACACCGGGGAGCTGTTTTTT
TRBV7-3,.,.,TRBJ1-5,CASSSSPVMNQPQHF,TGTGCCAGCAGCTCCAGTCCAGTAATGAATCAGCCCCAGCATTTT
TRBV10-3,.,TRBD1,TRBJ2-7,CAIRQGHGYEQYF,TGTGCCATCAGACAGGGGCACGGCTACGAGCAGTACTTC